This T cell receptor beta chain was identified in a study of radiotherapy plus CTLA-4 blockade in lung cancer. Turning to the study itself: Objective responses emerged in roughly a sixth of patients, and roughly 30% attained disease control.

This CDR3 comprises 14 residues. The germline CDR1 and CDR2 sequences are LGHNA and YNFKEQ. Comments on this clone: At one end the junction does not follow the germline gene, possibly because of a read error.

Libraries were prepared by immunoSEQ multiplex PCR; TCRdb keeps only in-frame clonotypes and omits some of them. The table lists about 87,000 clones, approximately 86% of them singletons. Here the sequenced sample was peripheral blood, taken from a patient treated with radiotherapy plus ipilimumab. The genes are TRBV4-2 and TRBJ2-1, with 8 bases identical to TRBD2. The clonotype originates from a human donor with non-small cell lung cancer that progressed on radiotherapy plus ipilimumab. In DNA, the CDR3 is TGTGCCAGCCGCCAGCGGGAGAGTGGCAATGAGCAGTTCTTC. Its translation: CASRQRESGNEQFF.